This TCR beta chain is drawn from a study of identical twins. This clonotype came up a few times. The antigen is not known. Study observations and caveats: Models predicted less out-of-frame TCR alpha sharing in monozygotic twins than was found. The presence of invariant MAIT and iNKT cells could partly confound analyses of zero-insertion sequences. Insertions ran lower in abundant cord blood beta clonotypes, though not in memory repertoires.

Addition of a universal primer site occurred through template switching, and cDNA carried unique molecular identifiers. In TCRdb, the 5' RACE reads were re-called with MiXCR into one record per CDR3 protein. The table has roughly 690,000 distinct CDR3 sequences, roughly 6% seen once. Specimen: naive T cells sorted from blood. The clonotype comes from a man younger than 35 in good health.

The CDR3 DNA follows: TGTGCCAGCAGTGGGGGCTCGGAGACGATAAAAAACATTCAGTACTTC. The encoded protein is CASSGGSETIKNIQYF. V and J are TRBV2 and TRBJ2-4, with D possibly matching TRBD1 (5 bases). This CDR3 comprises 16 residues. Looked up from germline, CDR1 is SNHLY and CDR2 is FYNNEI. V was pared by 4 bases and J by 4 bases, with 17 bases between. Full variable domain (missing parts from reference TRBV2 and TRBJ2-4): EPEVTQTPSHQVTQMGQEVILRCVPISNHLYFYWYRQILGQKVEFLVSFYNNEISEKSEIFDDQFSVERPDGSNFTLKIRSTKLEDSAMYFCASSGGSETIKNIQYFGAGTRLSVL.